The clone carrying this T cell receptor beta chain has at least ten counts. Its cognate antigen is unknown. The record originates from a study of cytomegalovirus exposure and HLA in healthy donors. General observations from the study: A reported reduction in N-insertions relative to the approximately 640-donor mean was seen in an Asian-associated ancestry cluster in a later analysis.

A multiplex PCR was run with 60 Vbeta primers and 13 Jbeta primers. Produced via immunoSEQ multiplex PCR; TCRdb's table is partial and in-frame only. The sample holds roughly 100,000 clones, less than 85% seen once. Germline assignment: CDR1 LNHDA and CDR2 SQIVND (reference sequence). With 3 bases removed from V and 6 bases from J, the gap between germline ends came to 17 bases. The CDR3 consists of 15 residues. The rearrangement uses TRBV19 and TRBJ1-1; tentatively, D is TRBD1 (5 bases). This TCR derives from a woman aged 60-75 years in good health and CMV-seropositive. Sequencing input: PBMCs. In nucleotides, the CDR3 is TGTGCCAGTAGTATTCGGTCAGGGTCTGGGTCTGAAGCTTTCTTT. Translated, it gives CASSIRSGSGSEAFF.